This T cell receptor (beta chain) was retrieved from a study of shared clonotypes between healthy human individuals. Per germline, CDR1 LNHDA and CDR2 SQIVND (reference sequence). V dropped 3 bases and J dropped 0 bases, with 12 bases sitting between them. The CDR3 has 15 residues. Every donor, a Caucasian adult, lived in Nashville, Tennessee. Generated by immunoSEQ multiplex PCR, the TCRdb table keeps only in-frame clones and is missing some. Counted here are about half a million clones, more than 75% occurring once; the ten biggest clones make up 12%. This clone appeared once. This chain links TRBV19 with TRBJ2-7; D perhaps matches TRBD2 (5 bases). The sequencing input was PBMCs. The receptor's source is a woman between 40 and 50 years old in good health. Some clones in this sample may be carry-over from other donors' samples. The CDR3 is CASSMDFLSSYEQYF. The CDR3 DNA reads as TGTGCCAGTAGTATGGACTTCCTGAGCTCCTACGAGCAGTACTTC.